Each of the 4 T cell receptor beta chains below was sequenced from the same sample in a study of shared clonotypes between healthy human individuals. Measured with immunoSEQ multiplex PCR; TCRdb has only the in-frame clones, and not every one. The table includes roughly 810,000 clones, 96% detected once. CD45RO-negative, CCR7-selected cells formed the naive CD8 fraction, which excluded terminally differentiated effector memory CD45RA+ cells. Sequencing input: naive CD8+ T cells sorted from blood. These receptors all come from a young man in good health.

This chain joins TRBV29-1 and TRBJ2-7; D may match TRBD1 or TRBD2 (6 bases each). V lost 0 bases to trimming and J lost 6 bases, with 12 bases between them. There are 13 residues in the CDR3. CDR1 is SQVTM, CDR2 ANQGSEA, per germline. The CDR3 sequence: CSVEDPGAAEQYF. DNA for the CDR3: TGCAGCGTTGAAGATCCGGGGGCGGCCGAGCAGTACTTC.

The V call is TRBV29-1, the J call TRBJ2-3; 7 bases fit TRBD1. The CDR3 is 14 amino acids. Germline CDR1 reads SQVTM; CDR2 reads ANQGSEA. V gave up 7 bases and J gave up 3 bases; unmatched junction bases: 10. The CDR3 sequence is CSGSTGSFTDTQYF. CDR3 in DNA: TGCAGCGGGTCGACAGGGTCGTTTACAGATACGCAGTATTTT.

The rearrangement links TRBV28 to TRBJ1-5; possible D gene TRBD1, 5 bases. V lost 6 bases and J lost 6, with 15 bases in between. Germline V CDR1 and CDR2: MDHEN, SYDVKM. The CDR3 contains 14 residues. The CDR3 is CASSPTEFLQPQHF. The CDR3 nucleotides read TGTGCCAGCAGCCCGACAGAATTCCTTCAGCCCCAGCATTTT.

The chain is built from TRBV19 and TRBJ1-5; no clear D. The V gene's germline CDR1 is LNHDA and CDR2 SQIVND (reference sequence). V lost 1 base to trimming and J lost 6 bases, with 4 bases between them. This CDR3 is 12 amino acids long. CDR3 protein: CASSIGSQPQHF. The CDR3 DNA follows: TGTGCCAGTAGTATAGGAAGTCAGCCCCAGCATTTT.